Following are 27 T cell receptor beta chains from one sample sequenced in a study of immune evolution from preneoplasia to lung adenocarcinoma. The table came from immunoSEQ multiplex PCR; TCRdb's copy has only in-frame clones and leaves some out. This sample yields 25,000 to 30,000 clones, of which about 76% are seen a single time; 5% to 7% belongs to the top ten. Sequencing was performed on FFPE invasive lung adenocarcinoma tissue. These receptors came from a person between 55 and 69 years old with invasive lung adenocarcinoma. Some clones in this sample may be carry-over from other donors' samples.

The chain recombines TRBV2 with TRBJ1-5, with a possible D match to TRBD1 (6 bases). This CDR3 contains 14 residues. The V gene's germline CDR1 is SNHLY and CDR2 FYNNEI. With 6 bases removed from V and 6 bases from J, the gap between germline ends came to 15 bases. The CDR3 here is CASSKTGIGQPQHF. In nucleotides, the CDR3 is TGTGCCAGCAGCAAAACAGGGATCGGTCAGCCCCAGCATTTT.

V is TRBV7-2 and J is TRBJ2-2; the D gene is possibly TRBD2 (6 bases). Germline values: CDR1 SGHTA, CDR2 FQGNSA. V dropped 5 bases and J dropped 4 bases, with 8 bases sitting between them. This CDR3 region has 13 residues. CDR3 region: CASSPSVTGELFF. CDR3 in DNA: TGTGCCAGCAGCCCTAGCGTCACCGGGGAGCTGTTTTTT.

The chain is built from TRBV28 and TRBJ2-5, with D perhaps TRBD2 (6 bases). V lost 4 bases, J lost 7 bases, and 16 bases lay in between. This CDR3 spans 14 amino acids. Germline assignment: CDR1 MDHEN and CDR2 SYDVKM. For the CDR3, the DNA is TGTGCCAGCAGTTATGCGGGAAGTCGGGGGACCCAGTACTTC. This gives the protein CASSYAGSRGTQYF. Full variable domain (outside the CDR3, taken from reference TRBV28 and TRBJ2-5): DVKVTQSSRYLVKRTGEKVFLECVQDMDHENMFWYRQDPGLGLRLIYFSYDVKMKEKGDIPEGYSVSREKKERFSLILESASTNQTSMYLCASSYAGSRGTQYFGPGTRLLVL.

This chain joins TRBV21-1 and TRBJ2-1; the D call in the table, TRBD1, was not verified against the DNA. TRBV21-1 is designated a pseudogene. The CDR3 has 15 residues. The CDR3 sequence is CASSQGGGSYNEQFF. The CDR3 DNA reads TGTGCCAGCAGCCAGGGGGGAGGATCCTACAATGAGCAGTTCTTC.

The rearrangement uses TRBV7-9 and TRBJ1-1; D gene uncertain. V lost 5 bases, J lost 8 bases, and 9 bases lay in between. Germline values: CDR1 SEHNR, CDR2 FQNEAQ (reference sequence). CDR3 length: 11 amino acids. The DNA of the CDR3 is TGTGCCAGCAGCCGTGTACGCGAAGCTTTCTTT. It is translated as CASSRVREAFF.

The gene calls are TRBV7-9 and TRBJ1-1; D call uncertain. The germline V gene has CDR1 SEHNR and CDR2 FQNEAQ (reference sequence). This CDR3 spans 14 amino acids. V lost 1 base and J lost 4, with 10 bases in between. The CDR3 reads CASSLERGGTEAFF. DNA for the CDR3: TGTGCCAGCAGCTTAGAGAGAGGAGGCACTGAAGCTTTCTTT. The full variable domain, with the rest looked up from reference TRBV7-9 and TRBJ1-1, is DTGVSQNPRHKITKRGQNVTFRCDPISEHNRLYWYRQTLGQGPEFLTYFQNEAQLEKSRLLSDRFSAERPKGSFSTLEIQRTEQGDSAMYLCASSLERGGTEAFFGQGTRLTVV.

This clone has just a few counts. V and J are TRBV28 and TRBJ2-1; 7 nucleotides agree with TRBD1. The CDR3 covers 12 residues. The trim removed 2 bases at V and 14 bases at J, leaving 6 bases unmatched. The germline V gene encodes CDR1 MDHEN and CDR2 SYDVKM. In DNA, the CDR3 is TGTGCCAGCAGTTTACGAGGACAGGCAGAGTTCTTC. It specifies CASSLRGQAEFF. The full variable domain, rest sourced from reference TRBV28 and TRBJ2-1, is DVKVTQSSRYLVKRTGEKVFLECVQDMDHENMFWYRQDPGLGLRLIYFSYDVKMKEKGDIPEGYSVSREKKERFSLILESASTNQTSMYLCASSLRGQAEFFGPGTRLTVL.

This clone is deemed medium-sized (0.01 to 0.1%). The gene calls are TRBV7-2 and TRBJ2-7; tentative D call: TRBD2 (5 bases). CDR3 length: 13 residues. V was trimmed by 8 bases and J by 4 bases, leaving 15 bases between them. Germline CDR1 reads SGHTA; CDR2 reads FQGNSA. This CDR3 is CASGERPGYEQYF. Written as DNA, the CDR3 is TGTGCCAGCGGGGAGAGGCCGGGGTACGAGCAGTACTTC. Using reference TRBV7-2 and TRBJ2-7 for the parts outside the CDR3, the full variable domain is GAGVSQSPSNKVTEKGKDVELRCDPISGHTALYWYRQSLGQGLEFLIYFQGNSAPDKSGLPSDRFSAERTGGSVSTLTIQRTQQEDSAVYLCASGERPGYEQYFGPGTRLTVT.

The CDR3 DNA is TGCGCCAGCAGCTCGGACGGTCTCTATGGCTACACCTTC. As protein: CASSSDGLYGYTF. The chain is built from TRBV5-1 and TRBJ1-2; no firm D call. The V gene's germline CDR1 is SGHRS and CDR2 YFSETQ. This CDR3 is 13 amino acids long. The V gene lost 3 bases and the J gene lost 4 bases, with 10 bases spanning the gap. Complete variable domain (other parts from reference TRBV5-1 and TRBJ1-2): KAGVTQTPRYLIKTRGQQVTLSCSPISGHRSVSWYQQTPGQGLQFLFEYFSETQRNKGNFPGRFSGRQFSNSRSEMNVSTLELGDSALYLCASSSDGLYGYTFGSGTRLTVV.

The V call is TRBV18, the J call TRBJ1-2, with unresolved D. The V gene's germline CDR1 is KGHSH and CDR2 LQKENI. This CDR3 contains 16 residues. V was clipped by 3 bases and J by 1 base, with 15 bases between them. Here the CDR3 DNA reads TGTGCCAGCTCACCGCCGGGGTCTCGGATTAACTATGGCTACACCTTC. Translation gives CASSPPGSRINYGYTF.

The chain recombines TRBV7-2 with TRBJ1-1; D is unclear. The germline CDR1 and CDR2 sequences are SGHTA and FQGNSA. The CDR3 consists of 13 residues. Trimming removed 10 bases at V and 0 bases at J, with 12 bases between. The CDR3 loop reads CATNQQMNTEAFF. The CDR3 DNA follows: TGTGCCACCAACCAACAGATGAACACTGAAGCTTTCTTT.

This clone was observed a single time. The V call is TRBV7-2, the J call TRBJ2-3; D uncertain. The length of the CDR3 is 14 residues. V shed 0 bases and J shed 0 bases, with 4 bases lying between them. Germline values: CDR1 SGHTA, CDR2 FQGNSA. CDR3 residues: CASSLAPSTDTQYF. CDR3 nucleotides: TGTGCCAGCAGCTTAGCGCCGAGCACAGATACGCAGTATTTT.

The table lists this clone with a few counts. V is TRBV4-2 and J is TRBJ2-7, with 9 bases aligning to TRBD1. The CDR3 sequence is 15 residues long. V shed 0 bases and J 3 bases; nucleotides not matched to a gene: 3. CDR1 LGHNA and CDR2 YNFKEQ come from the germline V gene. The DNA for the CDR3 is TGTGCCAGCAGCCAAGAGAGGACAGGGGTCTACGAGCAGTACTTC. Protein product: CASSQERTGVYEQYF.

CDR3 nucleotide sequence: TGTGCCACCTCCTCGTATACTGGAAACACCATATATTTT. Translation gives CATSSYTGNTIYF. The V gene is TRBV15, the J gene TRBJ1-3; no clear D. The length of the CDR3 is 13 residues. The V gene's germline CDR1 is LNHNV and CDR2 YYDKDF (reference sequence). Trimming took 8 bases from V and 2 from J, leaving 10 bases between them.

CDR3 sequence: CASSRGCCHF. The CDR3 coding sequence is TGCGCCAGCAGTCGGGGGTGCTGCCATTTT. The chain combines TRBV23-1 with TRBJ1-5, with D possibly TRBD1 on 5 matching bases. TRBV23-1 is assigned to the ORF class and has an uncertain function. The CDR3 spans 10 residues. Between the trimmed V and J ends, which lost 4 bases and 16 bases, there was a span of 11 bases.

The rearrangement joins TRBV9 to TRBJ1-3; 7 nucleotides match TRBD1. The V gene end was trimmed by 3 bases and the J gene end by 2 bases; junction bases not matched to a gene: 8. This CDR3 spans 16 amino acids. CDR1 is SGDLS and CDR2 is YYNGEE in the germline V gene. The CDR3 here is CASSALQGSTGNTIYF. CDR3 in DNA: TGTGCCAGCAGCGCCCTACAGGGGAGCACTGGAAACACCATATATTTT.

For this clone: The sample has other DNA sequences that encode this CDR3 too. The CDR3 here is CASSPNGGNQPQHF. The CDR3 DNA sequence: TGTGCCAGCAGCCCGAATGGGGGTAATCAGCCCCAGCATTTT. This chain uses TRBV28 with TRBJ1-5; TRBD1 might be the D (5 bases). From germline, CDR1 is MDHEN and CDR2 SYDVKM. The CDR3 is 14 residues long. Trimming took off 6 bases at V and 4 bases at J, with 13 bases between the two ends.

This clone was recorded a few times. This chain connects TRBV11-2 to TRBJ2-2; TRBD2 is a possible D gene (6 bases). The CDR3 consists of 14 residues. Trimming took 5 bases from V and 4 from J, leaving 11 bases between them. Germline V gives CDR1 SGHAT, CDR2 FQNNGV. The CDR3 reads CASSHRLVTGELFF. DNA of the CDR3: TGTGCCAGCAGCCACCGACTAGTCACCGGGGAGCTGTTTTTT.

In its sample, this clone was seen a few times. The chain employs TRBV10-1 and TRBJ2-5, with D possibly TRBD1 on 5 matching bases. From germline, CDR1 is WNHNN and CDR2 SYGVQD (reference sequence). Trimming took off 2 bases at V and 7 bases at J, with 20 bases between the two ends. CDR3 length: 16 amino acids. The DNA for the CDR3 is TGCGCCAGCAGTGAGGCCTACCTCGGATCCACAGGGACCCAGTACTTC. Translation: CASSEAYLGSTGTQYF.

This clone was observed once. V is TRBV12-5 and J is TRBJ2-1, with D perhaps TRBD2 (5 bases). The CDR3 length is 16 residues. V gave up 1 base and J gave up 8 bases, with 18 bases separating them. Germline V gene lookup returns CDR1 LGHNT and CDR2 FRNRAP. DNA for the CDR3: TGTGCTAGTGGTTTGGGAGAAGCGGTTGGTTTGGATGAGCAGTTCTTC. Protein sequence: CASGLGEAVGLDEQFF. The full variable domain, completed using reference TRBV12-5 and TRBJ2-1, is DARVTQTPRHKVTEMGQEVTMRCQPILGHNTVFWYRQTMMQGLELLAYFRNRAPLDDSGMPKDRFSAEMPDATLATLKIQPSEPRDSAVYFCASGLGEAVGLDEQFFGPGTRLTVL.

The CDR3 spells CASSEQGSSGQTYEQYF. CDR3 nucleotides: TGTGCCAGCAGTGAACAAGGGTCTTCTGGTCAGACCTACGAGCAGTACTTC. This chain links TRBV2 with TRBJ2-7; D remains ambiguous. Trimming removed 2 bases at V and 2 bases at J, with 19 bases between. Germline CDR1 is SNHLY and CDR2 is FYNNEI. This CDR3 spans 17 amino acids.

Here the CDR3 reads CASSSPQGVGTDTQYF. CDR3 DNA sequence: TGTGCCAGCAGTTCACCCCAGGGAGTGGGCACAGATACGCAGTATTTT. V and J are TRBV28 and TRBJ2-3; D tentatively reads TRBD1 or TRBD2 (5 bases each). Trimming removed 4 bases at V and 1 base at J, with 15 bases between. The CDR3 has 16 residues. CDR1 MDHEN and CDR2 SYDVKM come from the germline V gene. The whole variable domain, filled in from reference TRBV28 and TRBJ2-3, reads DVKVTQSSRYLVKRTGEKVFLECVQDMDHENMFWYRQDPGLGLRLIYFSYDVKMKEKGDIPEGYSVSREKKERFSLILESASTNQTSMYLCASSSPQGVGTDTQYFGPGTRLTVL.

The chain combines TRBV5-4 with TRBJ1-5; possibly TRBD1 for D (6 bases). The ends were cut back, 3 bases at V and 1 base at J, with 11 bases in the middle. The CDR3 has 15 amino acids. The germline V gene has CDR1 SGHNT and CDR2 YYREEE (reference sequence). DNA for the CDR3: TGTGCCAGCAGCTACGGGGGCGGAAGCAATCAGCCCCAGCATTTT. Protein product: CASSYGGGSNQPQHF. The full variable domain, in which reference TRBV5-4 and TRBJ1-5 provide the parts outside the CDR3, is ETGVTQSPTHLIKTRGQQVTLRCSSQSGHNTVSWYQQALGQGPQFIFQYYREEENGRGNFPPRFSGLQFPNYSSELNVNALELDDSALYLCASSYGGGSNQPQHFGDGTRLSIL.

The CDR3 sequence is CASSYQPTGGIGKLFF. CDR3 bases: TGTGCCAGCAGTTACCAACCGACAGGGGGCATAGGAAAACTGTTTTTT. The rearrangement links TRBV6-5 to TRBJ1-4; 10 bases agree with TRBD1. Germline V gene sequence: CDR1 MNHEY, CDR2 SVGAGI. The V segment lost 2 bases and the J segment 10 bases; nucleotides outside the gene matches: 10. This CDR3 spans 16 amino acids.

The chain links TRBV7-8 to TRBJ2-1; 10 positions agree with TRBD2. V lost 8 bases to trimming and J lost 1 base; unmatched junction nucleotides: 5. CDR1 is SGHVS, CDR2 FQNEAQ, per germline. The CDR3 is made up of 15 amino acids. The DNA of the CDR3 is TGTGCCAGCCAGCGGGAGGGTGGATCCTACAATGAGCAGTTCTTC. This codes for CASQREGGSYNEQFF.

The chain joins TRBV4-1 to TRBJ2-7; D is perhaps TRBD1 (6 bases). Germline values: CDR1 MGHRA, CDR2 YSYEKL. CDR3 length equals 14 residues. V dropped 4 bases and J dropped 4 bases, with 14 bases sitting between them. The CDR3, as DNA: TGCGCCAGCAGCCTCGTCCGGGACACTTACGAGCAGTACTTC. Protein: CASSLVRDTYEQYF.

For this clone: An end of the junction does not agree with germline; a read error may underlie this. The genes are TRBV4-1 and TRBJ2-7, with 9 bases that match TRBD1. This CDR3 spans 14 amino acids. The germline CDR1 and CDR2 sequences are MGHRA and YSYEKL. CDR3 sequence: CASSKDRGGYEQYF. The CDR3 DNA reads TGCGCCAGCAGCAAAGACAGGGGGGGTTACGAGCAGTACTTC.